The present T cell receptor beta chain was sequenced within a study of shared clonotypes between healthy human individuals (dated by TCRdb to about 2020). Regarding the research as a whole: A few men and a couple of women, aged 18 to 49 years, made up the cohort. For each donor, three plates each were used for CD4 naive and CD4 memory, two plates were used for CD8 naive, and one plate was used for CD8 memory. To estimate repertoire size and how much clonotypes are shared between individuals, the study performed deep sequencing of blood TCR repertoires from a few healthy adults. Libraries were prepared and TCR repertoires were sequenced by different laboratories using diverse techniques, in order to increase sequencing depth and limit assay-specific biases. Per donor, leukapheresis produced somewhere between about 0.8 and 9 billion PBMCs. Paper-wide results and their limitations: Naive subsets generally had larger estimated clonotype richness than memory subsets. Only blood was sampled, and tissue TCR repertoires likely differ from those in blood. Approximately 5% of naive CD4, roughly 3.5% of naive CD8, roughly 2.4% of memory CD4, and 0.4% of memory CD8 clonotypes were shared across several donors. Based on pairwise subsampling, the degree of clonotype sharing among donors was expected to be affected by sequencing depth. The genetic and exposure-history diversity represented was limited by the small number of donors. Clonotypes shared by all four sorted-subset donors showed higher generation probabilities than non-shared clonotypes. Incomplete sequencing was indicated by rarefaction of sorted-subset datasets, despite the large sequencing depth.

The donors were healthy, HIV-negative adults with no recently reported acute infections or vaccinations. Only Caucasian adults living in Nashville, Tennessee, USA were represented among the donors. Magnetic negative selection was used to enrich CD4+ T cells, after which naive cells were positively selected on CD45RA and the negative fraction became the memory subset. Blood was obtained by leukapheresis, after which PBMCs were separated by Ficoll-Histopaque density gradient centrifugation and cryopreserved in liquid nitrogen vapor phase. Analytical flow cytometry was used to check the purity and quantity of each magnetically sorted T cell population. From each sorted fraction, genomic DNA was isolated and quantified by UV absorbance on a Nanodrop 2000c. A few counts support this clone. Which antigen it targets is not known. No much larger clonotype is one base removed from it; base qualities were not supplied.

Using the deep immunoSEQ assay, TCR CDR3 regions were amplified from genomic DNA by multiplex PCR. Extracted genomic DNA from each cell subset was spread evenly across all wells of several immunoSEQ 96-well plates, with each plate serving as a replicate. For sorted subsets, about 200 ng genomic DNA, equal to 25,000 to 35,000 T cell genomes, was loaded into each replicate PCR. Purified libraries were measured with a Qubit 3.0 fluorometer, size-checked on a Bioanalyzer 2100, and measured again with the KAPA Library Quantification kit. Each immunoSEQ 96-well plate was sequenced on its own single-read 150-cycle Illumina NextSeq 550 flow cell. In the original analysis: Because only junctional sequences without quality scores were contained in the immunoSEQ output, filtering matching that applied to full-length reads could not be performed. Sequences were annotated with PyIR, a Python wrapper for IgBLAST v1.9, using IMGT germline references to assign V/J genes and CDR3. Any read was removed if the V/J assignment was weak (E-value above 1e-6), the CDR3 was missing, or the read contained stop codons, out-of-frame junctions, or ambiguous translated residues. A V3J clonotype was defined by an identical inferred V gene, J gene, and CDR3 amino acid sequence. The percentage overlap between two repertoires was calculated by dividing the number of shared unique clonotypes by the size of the smaller repertoire. RTK rarefaction, the Chao1 estimator, and Recon v2.1 estimates of unobserved clonotypes were used to assess repertoire richness. Generation probabilities for all TCRbeta clonotypes obtained by the gDNA method from a handful of donors were computed using OLGA. Drawn from immuneACCESS, this table holds only the in-frame rearrangements with V and J called that TCRdb kept. Clones are partly lost; checked studies trace under half to an unresolved V gene and leave the rest unexplained. The V and J calls and clone size were taken over from that table, and D and trimming were inferred from the DNA. The sample has about 340,000 clones on record, roughly 70% of them singletons. About 10% of the sample goes to the ten largest clones.

Including cysteine and phenylalanine, the CDR3 has 11 amino acids. Only CDR3 DNA remains: 33 bases, in frame from the first base. A distance of 13 bases separates the germline ends of V and J, which lose 6 bases and 14 bases respectively. Sequences MNHNS (CDR1) and SASEGT (CDR2) are obtained from the germline V gene. This TCR was recovered from a man in his thirties or forties in good health. The specimen sequenced was memory CD4+ T cells sorted from blood. The cell subset or site label, read with the paper, signifies: CD45RA-negative fraction. The chain joins TRBV6-1 to TRBJ1-4; TRBD1 is perhaps the D gene, given 5 matching bases. The CDR3 is CASRMTAWLFF. The sequence in DNA is TGTGCCAGCAGGATGACAGCTTGGCTGTTTTTT.